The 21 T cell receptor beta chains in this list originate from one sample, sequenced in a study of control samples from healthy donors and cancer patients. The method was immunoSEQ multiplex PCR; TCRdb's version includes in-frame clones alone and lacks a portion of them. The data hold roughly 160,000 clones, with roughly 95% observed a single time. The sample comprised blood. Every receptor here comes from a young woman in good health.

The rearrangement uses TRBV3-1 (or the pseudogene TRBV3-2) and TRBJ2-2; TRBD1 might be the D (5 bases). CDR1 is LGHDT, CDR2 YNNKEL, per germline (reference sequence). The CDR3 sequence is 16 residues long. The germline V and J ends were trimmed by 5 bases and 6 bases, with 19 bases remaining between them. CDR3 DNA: TGTGCCAGCAGCTCCGGTTCAGGGTATTATCCCGGGGAGCTGTTTTTT. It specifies CASSSGSGYYPGELFF.

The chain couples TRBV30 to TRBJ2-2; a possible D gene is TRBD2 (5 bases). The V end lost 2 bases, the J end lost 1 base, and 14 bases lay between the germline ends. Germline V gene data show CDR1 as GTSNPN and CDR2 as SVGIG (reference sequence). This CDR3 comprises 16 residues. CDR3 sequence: CAWSPSFNLNTGELFF. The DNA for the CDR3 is TGTGCCTGGAGTCCTAGCTTTAACTTGAACACCGGGGAGCTGTTTTTT.

This CDR3 reads CASSIEVSAGELFF. CDR3 in DNA: TGTGCCAGTAGTATAGAGGTTTCCGCCGGGGAGCTGTTTTTT. The chain is built from TRBV19 and TRBJ2-2; D is unclear. V was pared by 0 bases and J by 6 bases, with 8 bases between. Looked up from germline, CDR1 is LNHDA and CDR2 is SQIVND (reference sequence). The CDR3 loop spans 14 amino acids.

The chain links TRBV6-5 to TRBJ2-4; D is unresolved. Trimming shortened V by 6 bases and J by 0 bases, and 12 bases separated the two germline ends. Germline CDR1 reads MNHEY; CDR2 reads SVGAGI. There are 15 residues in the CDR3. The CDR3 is CASSGRTLAKNIQYF. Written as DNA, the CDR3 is TGTGCCAGCAGCGGACGGACCCTAGCCAAAAACATTCAGTACTTC.

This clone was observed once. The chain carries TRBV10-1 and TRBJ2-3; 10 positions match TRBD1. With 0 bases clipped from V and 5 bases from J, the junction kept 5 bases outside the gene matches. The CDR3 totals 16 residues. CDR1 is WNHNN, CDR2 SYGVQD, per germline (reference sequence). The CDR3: CASSESGTGERDTQYF. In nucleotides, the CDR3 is TGCGCCAGCAGTGAGTCGGGGACAGGGGAGAGAGATACGCAGTATTTT.

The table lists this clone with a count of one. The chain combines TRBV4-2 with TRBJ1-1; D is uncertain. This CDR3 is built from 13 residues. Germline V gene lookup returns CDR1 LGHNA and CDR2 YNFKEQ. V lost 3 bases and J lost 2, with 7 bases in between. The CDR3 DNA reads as TGTGCCAGCAGCCAGCTGGGTAACACTGAAGCTTTCTTT. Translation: CASSQLGNTEAFF.

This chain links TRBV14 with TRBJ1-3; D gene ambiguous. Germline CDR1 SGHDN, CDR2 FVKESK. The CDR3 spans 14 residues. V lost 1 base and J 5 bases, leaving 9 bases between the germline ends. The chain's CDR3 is CASSQVQSRNTIYF. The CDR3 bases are TGTGCCAGCAGCCAAGTTCAAAGCAGAAACACCATATATTTT. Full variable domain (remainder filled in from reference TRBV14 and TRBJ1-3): EAGVTQFPSHSVIEKGQTVTLRCDPISGHDNLYWYRRVMGKEIKFLLHFVKESKQDESGMPNNRFLAERTGGTYSTLKVQPAELEDSGVYFCASSQVQSRNTIYFGEGSWLTVV.

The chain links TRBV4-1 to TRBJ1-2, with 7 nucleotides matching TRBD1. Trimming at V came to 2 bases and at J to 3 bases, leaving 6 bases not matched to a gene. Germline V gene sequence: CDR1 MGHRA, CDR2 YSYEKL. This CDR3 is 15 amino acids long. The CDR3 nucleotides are TGCGCCAGCAGCCAAAAGGGTACAGGGGACTATGGCTACACCTTC. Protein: CASSQKGTGDYGYTF.

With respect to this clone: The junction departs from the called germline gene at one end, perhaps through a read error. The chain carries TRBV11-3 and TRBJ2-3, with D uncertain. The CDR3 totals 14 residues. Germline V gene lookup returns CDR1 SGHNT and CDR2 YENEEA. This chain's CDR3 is CASSLEPRGDTQYF. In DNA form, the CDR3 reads TGTGCCAGCAGCCTAGAACCTCGCGGAGATACGCAGTATTTT.

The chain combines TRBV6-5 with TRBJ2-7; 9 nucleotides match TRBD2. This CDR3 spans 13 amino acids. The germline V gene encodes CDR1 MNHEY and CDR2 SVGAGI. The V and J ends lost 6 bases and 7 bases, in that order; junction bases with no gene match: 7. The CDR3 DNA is TGTGCCAGCAGAATAGCGGGAGAGGGGGAGCAGTACTTC. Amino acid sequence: CASRIAGEGEQYF.

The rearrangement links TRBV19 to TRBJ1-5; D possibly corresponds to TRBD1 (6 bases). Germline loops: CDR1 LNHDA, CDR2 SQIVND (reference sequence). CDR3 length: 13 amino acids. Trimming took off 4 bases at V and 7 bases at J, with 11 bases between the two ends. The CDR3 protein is CASSRRQVQPQHF. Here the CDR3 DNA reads TGTGCCAGTAGTAGAAGACAGGTACAGCCCCAGCATTTT.

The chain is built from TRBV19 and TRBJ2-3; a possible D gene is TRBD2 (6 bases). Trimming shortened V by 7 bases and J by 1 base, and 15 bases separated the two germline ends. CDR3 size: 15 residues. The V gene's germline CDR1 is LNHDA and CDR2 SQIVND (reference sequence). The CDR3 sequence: CASTEGSHRTDTQYF. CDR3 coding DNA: TGTGCCAGTACGGAGGGCAGCCACCGCACAGATACGCAGTATTTT.

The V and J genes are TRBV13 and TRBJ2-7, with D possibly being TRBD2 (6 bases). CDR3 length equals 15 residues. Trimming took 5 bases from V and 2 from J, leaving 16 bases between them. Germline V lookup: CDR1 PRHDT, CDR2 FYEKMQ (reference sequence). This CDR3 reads CASSPPGDGTYEQYF. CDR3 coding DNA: TGTGCCAGCAGCCCCCCGGGGGACGGAACCTACGAGCAGTACTTC.

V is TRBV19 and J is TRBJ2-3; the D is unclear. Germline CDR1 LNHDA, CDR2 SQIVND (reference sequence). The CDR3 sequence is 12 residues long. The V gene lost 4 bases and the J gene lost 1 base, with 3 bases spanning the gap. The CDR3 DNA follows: TGTGCCAGTAGTACGCGCACAGATACGCAGTATTTT. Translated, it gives CASSTRTDTQYF.

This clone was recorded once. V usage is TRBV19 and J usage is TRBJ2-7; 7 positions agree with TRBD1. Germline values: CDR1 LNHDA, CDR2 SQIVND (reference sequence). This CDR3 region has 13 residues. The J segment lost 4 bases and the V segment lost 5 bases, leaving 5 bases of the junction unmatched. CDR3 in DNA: TGTGCCAGTAGTCGACAGGGCTTGTACGAGCAGTACTTC. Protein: CASSRQGLYEQYF.

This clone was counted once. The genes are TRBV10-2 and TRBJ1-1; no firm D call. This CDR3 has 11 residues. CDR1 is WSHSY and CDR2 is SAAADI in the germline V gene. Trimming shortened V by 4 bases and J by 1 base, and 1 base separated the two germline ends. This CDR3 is CASSGNTEAFF. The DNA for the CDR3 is TGCGCCAGCAGTGGGAACACTGAAGCTTTCTTT.

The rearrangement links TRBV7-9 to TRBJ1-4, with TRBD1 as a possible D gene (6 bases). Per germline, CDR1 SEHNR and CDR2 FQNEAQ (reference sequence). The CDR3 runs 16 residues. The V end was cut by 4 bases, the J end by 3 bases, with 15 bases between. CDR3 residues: CASSSYSGVANEKLFF. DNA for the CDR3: TGTGCCAGCAGCTCGTATTCAGGGGTGGCTAATGAAAAACTGTTTTTT.

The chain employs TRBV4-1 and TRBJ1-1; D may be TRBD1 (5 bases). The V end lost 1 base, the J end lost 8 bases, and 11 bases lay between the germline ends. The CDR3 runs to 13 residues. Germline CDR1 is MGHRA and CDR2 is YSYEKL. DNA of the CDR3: TGCGCCAGCAGCCAAGTGGAAGGGGAAGAAGCTTTCTTT. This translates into CASSQVEGEEAFF.

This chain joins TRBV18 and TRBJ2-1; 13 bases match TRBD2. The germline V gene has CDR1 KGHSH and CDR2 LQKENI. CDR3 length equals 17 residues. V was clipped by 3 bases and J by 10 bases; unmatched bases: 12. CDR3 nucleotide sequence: TGTGCCAGCTCACCCCTGGGGACTAGCGGGAATTCGGGAGAGCAGTTCTTC. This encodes CASSPLGTSGNSGEQFF.

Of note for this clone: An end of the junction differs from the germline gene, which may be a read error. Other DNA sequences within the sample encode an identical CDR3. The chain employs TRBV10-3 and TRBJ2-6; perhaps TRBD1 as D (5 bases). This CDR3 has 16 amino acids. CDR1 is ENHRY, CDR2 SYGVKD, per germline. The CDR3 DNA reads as TGTGCCATCAGTGAGTCGGGCGGCTCTGGGGCCAACGTTCTGACTTTC. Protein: CAISESGGSGANVLTF.

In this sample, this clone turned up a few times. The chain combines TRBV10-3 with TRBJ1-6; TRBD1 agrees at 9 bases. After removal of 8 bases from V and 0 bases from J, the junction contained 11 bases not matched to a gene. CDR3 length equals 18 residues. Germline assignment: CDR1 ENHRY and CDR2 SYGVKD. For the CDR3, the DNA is TGTGCCATCCGAGGGACAGGGATCGGAAGCTCCTATAATTCACCCCTCCACTTT. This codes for CAIRGTGIGSSYNSPLHF.